This TCR beta chain was profiled in a study of blood T cell repertoires in COVID-19 (TCRdb year 2020). Regarding the study in general: Samples covering the acute and convalescent phases of COVID-19 were provided by collaborators in the United States, Italy and Spain. A freely available public database, intended as a resource for researchers studying the immune response to SARS-CoV-2, is where the repertoires were released. The prospective study material was composed of cDNA or gDNA derived from T cells, B-cell-depleted T cells, or PBMCs. Where HLA class I and class II types were available, the types were taken from metadata supplied by the sample provider, not from assay-based typing. The sample metadata nearly always contained a de-identified subject ID, COVID-19 status, age in years and sex. Deeply sampled blood TCRbeta repertoires from subjects exposed to, actively infected with, or recovered from COVID-19 were included in the dataset. Samples came from the ongoing ImmuneRACE study (first 160 participants) plus 1,254 subjects from 6 global collaborators. What the authors observed across the whole study: How much clinical and demographic metadata was included differed by source and by participant, and the metadata was provided uncurated.

The immunoSEQ Assay, a bias-controlled multiplex PCR, was used to amplify TCRbeta CDR3 regions from genomic DNA. The original methods were these. The number of nucleated cells in each sample was estimated from the amplification of reference gene primers within the assay. Sequence reads were collapsed and filtered to measure the absolute abundance of every unique TCRbeta CDR3 rearrangement. For each sample, productive Simpson clonality was calculated as the square root of Simpson's diversity index over productive rearrangements. TCRdb provides this immuneACCESS table in a form limited to in-frame rearrangements. Some clones are lacking; in checked studies, under half of them reflect an unresolved V gene, and why the rest are absent is not known. From that table come the V and J calls and clone size; the DNA was used to work out D and trimming. The sample table records fewer than 700,000 clones; 70% to 90% of these occur just once. Around 7.8% of the sample is in the top ten clones.

This clone was found a few times. Its antigen remains undetermined. No base quality information exists; no much larger clone differs at one position. In Seattle, one collaborating source enrolled patients while the infection was active and tracked those patients longitudinally over the course of disease. The collaborating institutions used their own protocols to collect whole blood in K2EDTA tubes. For TCRbeta analysis, collaborator samples were shipped as frozen whole blood, as isolated PBMCs, or as DNA extracted from either sample type. The CDR3, cysteine through phenylalanine, is 15 amino acids long. The sequence is cut down to CDR3 DNA, 45 bases in frame from base 1. Between the V and J ends, shortened by 3 bases and 7 bases respectively, the junction contains 16 bases. Based on the germline V gene, the CDR1 and CDR2 sequences are LGHNA and YNFKEQ.

The clonotype comes from a woman aged 45 to 65 with COVID-19, enrolled during active disease. Sequencing was carried out using peripheral blood. The chain links TRBV4-2 with TRBJ1-3, and possibly TRBD1, on 6 matching bases. The sequenced DNA: TGTGCCAGCAGCCAGAACCCGGGACAAGTGAACACCATATATTTT. Translated, this is CASSQNPGQVNTIYF.